This T cell receptor (beta chain) is from a study of shared clonotypes between healthy human individuals. Study observations and caveats: Larger estimated richness was generally seen in naive subsets than in memory subsets. For naive CD4 cells, approximately 4.8% of clonotypes were shared across four donors.

Healthy HIV-negative adults with no recent acute infections or vaccinations were recruited as donors. A remark on this clone: Its antigen is still unknown.

Sorted subsets were amplified in replicate PCRs using 200 ng DNA, 30,000 to 35,000 T cell genomes. Clones were read by immunoSEQ multiplex PCR, and TCRdb kept only the in-frame ones, dropping some. The table shows 2 million to 2.5 million clones, with about 92% occurring only once. Germline V CDR1 and CDR2: SGHDN, FVKESK. The CDR3 has 15 amino acids. V was clipped by 1 base and J by 6 bases, with 16 bases between them. The V and J genes are TRBV14 and TRBJ2-7; possible D gene TRBD2, 6 bases. This receptor was taken from a man aged 18 to 30 in good health. Some clones in this sample may be carry-over from other donors' samples. The sample was naive CD4+ T cells from PBMCs. Stated subset: CD45RA+ positively selected. CDR3 amino acids: CASSQAWGTPGEQYF. The DNA of the CDR3 is TGTGCCAGCAGCCAAGCCTGGGGGACTCCGGGCGAGCAGTACTTC. Full variable domain (rest looked up from reference TRBV14 and TRBJ2-7): EAGVTQFPSHSVIEKGQTVTLRCDPISGHDNLYWYRRVMGKEIKFLLHFVKESKQDESGMPNNRFLAERTGGTYSTLKVQPAELEDSGVYFCASSQAWGTPGEQYFGPGTRLTVT.